Listed below are T cell receptor beta chains from one sample, sequenced in a study of blood T cell repertoires in COVID-19. Sequencing used immunoSEQ multiplex PCR; TCRdb keeps in-frame clones, though not all of them. The repertoire has some 200,000 clones, over 75% of them found once; the top ten carry more than 2%. The sequenced sample was peripheral blood. These receptors all come from a woman aged 70-85 years with COVID-19, enrolled during active disease. Both conserved end residues are part of each CDR3. The order of the fields is CDR3 DNA, CDR3 protein, J gene, V gene, D gene, clone size. The D gene is left open where the match is weak. Clone size appears in some rows only: once, few, many, or a class for an expanded clone.

TGTGCCAGCAGCCAAGAAAGTCCAGCGGGGGGTGGCACAGATACGCAGTATTTT CASSQESPAGGGTDTQYF TRBJ2-3 TRBV4-2 TRBD2 NA
TGTGCCTGGAGGAAGACGGACAGGGTAGGATACTATGGCTACACCTTC CAWRKTDRVGYYGYTF TRBJ1-2 TRBV30 TRBD1 NA
TGTGCCAGCAGCTCGCATAGCGGGCGGGAGGAGCAGTACTTC CASSSHSGREEQYF TRBJ2-7 TRBV11-2 TRBD2 NA
TGTGCCAGTAGTGAAGGGGCAGGCACAGATACGCAGTATTTT CASSEGAGTDTQYF TRBJ2-3 TRBV19 NA NA
TGCAGCGTTGCGTATACAGGGGAGCGTCAGCCCCAGCATTTT CSVAYTGERQPQHF TRBJ1-5 TRBV29-1 TRBD1 NA
TGTGCCAGCAGAGCAAGGCAGGGGGATGAAGCTTTCTTT CASRARQGDEAFF TRBJ1-1 TRBV2 TRBD1 NA
TGTGCCAGCAGTTACGTCAAGGGACAGGAAGCTTTCTTT CASSYVKGQEAFF TRBJ1-1 TRBV6-2/TRBV6-3 TRBD1 NA
TGTGCCAGCAGTTACTTGCAGGGGAACACTGAAGCTTTCTTT CASSYLQGNTEAFF TRBJ1-1 TRBV6-5 NA once
TGTGCCAGCAACCCAAATAGTGGAAACACCATATATTTT CASNPNSGNTIYF TRBJ1-3 TRBV12-3/TRBV12-4 NA NA
TGTGCCAGCAGCCAATCGGACAGGGGTGGCAATCAGCCCCAGCATTTT CASSQSDRGGNQPQHF TRBJ1-5 TRBV3-1/TRBV3-2 TRBD1 NA
TGTGCGAGTAATTCCCTTGCCGGGGGAAATGAGCAGTTCTTC CASNSLAGGNEQFF TRBJ2-1 TRBV19 NA NA
TGTGCCAGCAGCTTGCCAGGGGGCCAGTCCGGGGAGCTGTTTTTT CASSLPGGQSGELFF TRBJ2-2 TRBV7-2 TRBD1 NA
TGTGCCAGCAGCTGGGGGACAGAAGAATATCAGCCCCAGCATTTT CASSWGTEEYQPQHF TRBJ1-5 TRBV5-4 TRBD1 NA
TGTGCCAGCAGCTTACCTCGGGACAGGGGCACTGAAGCTTTCTTT CASSLPRDRGTEAFF TRBJ1-1 TRBV7-3 TRBD1 NA
TGTGCCAGCAGTCAACTCACCCCCTCCCTGCAGCAGTACTTC CASSQLTPSLQQYF TRBJ2-7 TRBV28 NA NA
TGTGCCAGCAGTTTGTGGGGAGACTATGGCTACACCTTC CASSLWGDYGYTF TRBJ1-2 TRBV12-3/TRBV12-4 NA NA
TGTGCCAGCAGCCTGACAGGGGGAGTCTACGAGCAGTACTTC CASSLTGGVYEQYF TRBJ2-7 TRBV6-1 TRBD1 once
TGTGCCAGTAGTCTAGGACTAGCTTTAGCGACCGGGGAGCTGTTTTTT CASSLGLALATGELFF TRBJ2-2 TRBV19 TRBD2 once
TGTGCCAGCAGCTTACGTGGAGGGGCTAATGAAAAACTGTTTTTT CASSLRGGANEKLFF TRBJ1-4 TRBV7-9 NA NA
TGTGCCAGCAGCCTCGGGACTAGCGGTCCCGGGGAGCTGTTTTTT CASSLGTSGPGELFF TRBJ2-2 TRBV11-3 TRBD2 NA
TGTGCCAGCAGCTTGAGGACTAGCGGGCATAATGAGCAGTTCTTC CASSLRTSGHNEQFF TRBJ2-1 TRBV11-3 TRBD2 NA
TGTGCCAGCAGCTCCCCCCGGACAGGGGGGTACGAGCAGTACTTC CASSSPRTGGYEQYF TRBJ2-7 TRBV11-1 TRBD1 NA
TGCGCCAGCAGCCATCTTCCGGGACAGGACTCGGGCGGCTACACCTTC CASSHLPGQDSGGYTF TRBJ1-2 TRBV4-3 TRBD1 NA
TGTGCCAGCAGCTTAGATGGCATCTCCTATAATTCACCCCTCCACTTT CASSLDGISYNSPLHF TRBJ1-6 TRBV11-3 NA NA
TGTGCCAGCAGCTTGCTATTTCGCGGGAATGGCTACACCTTC CASSLLFRGNGYTF TRBJ1-2 TRBV5-6 NA NA
TGTGCCAGCAGCCTGGGGCTAGCGGGGGTAGAGACCCAGTACTTC CASSLGLAGVETQYF TRBJ2-5 TRBV7-2 TRBD2 NA
TGTGCCAGCAGCCAAGTTAGGAGGCCCGAGCAGTACTTC CASSQVRRPEQYF TRBJ2-7 TRBV14 NA few
TGTGCCAGCAGCCCACAACAGGGGGTTGCCTATAATTCACCCCTCCACTTT CASSPQQGVAYNSPLHF TRBJ1-6 TRBV3-1/TRBV3-2 TRBD1 NA
TGCGCCAGCAGCCAAAAGACTAGCGGGAGTCCCAATGAGCAGTTCTTC CASSQKTSGSPNEQFF TRBJ2-1 TRBV4-1 TRBD2 few
TGTGCCAGTAGTATTATAACAGGAAAGAACTATGGCTACACCTTC CASSIITGKNYGYTF TRBJ1-2 TRBV19 NA NA
TGTGCCAGCAGCTTATCCGAGAATTCACCCCTCCACTTT CASSLSENSPLHF TRBJ1-6 TRBV7-3 NA NA
TGTGCCAGTAGTATTGTCGGAGAGAACACTGAAGCTTTCTTT CASSIVGENTEAFF TRBJ1-1 TRBV19 NA NA
TGTGCCAGCAGCCCCCAAGGAGGGAGGGTTGGCTACACCTTC CASSPQGGRVGYTF TRBJ1-2 TRBV5-4 NA NA
TGTGCCAGCTCACCACCGGGACAGGGGTCCCCCTACGAGCAGTACTTC CASSPPGQGSPYEQYF TRBJ2-7 TRBV18 TRBD1 NA
TGCGCCAGCAGCTTTGAGCTAGCGGGACCGGTGGAGACCCAGTACTTC CASSFELAGPVETQYF TRBJ2-5 TRBV5-1 TRBD2 NA
TGTGCCAGCAGACCAGGAGGTCGTGGCTACACCTTC CASRPGGRGYTF TRBJ1-2 TRBV2 NA few
TGTGCCAGCAGCTTAGTAGGTGGAGCATTGGAAAAACTGTTTTTT CASSLVGGALEKLFF TRBJ1-4 TRBV7-2 NA NA
TGTGCCAGCACCCAAAACGGGGGGGAGCAGTTCTTC CASTQNGGEQFF TRBJ2-1 TRBV6-5 TRBD2 few
TGCAGCGTTGCCCGCAGGGGAAGGGATGGCTACACCTTC CSVARRGRDGYTF TRBJ1-2 TRBV29-1 NA NA
TGTGCCAGCAGGACGACGGCAGGTAAAAACATTCAGTACTTC CASRTTAGKNIQYF TRBJ2-4 TRBV4-2 NA NA
TGTGCCAGCAGCTTGAAGCTGTACAGGGAGTCGAGAAACACCATATATTTT CASSLKLYRESRNTIYF TRBJ1-3 TRBV5-6 NA NA
TGTGCCACCAAAGGGGGCAAGCGGGAGGAGACCCAGTACTTC CATKGGKREETQYF TRBJ2-5 TRBV2 NA NA
TGTGCCAGCAGCTACGAGGGGGCCGCCGTAGGTACGCAGTATTTT CASSYEGAAVGTQYF TRBJ2-3 TRBV11-3 TRBD1 NA
TGCGCCAGCAGCTCGGGACAGGGGACTGGAAACACCATATATTTT CASSSGQGTGNTIYF TRBJ1-3 TRBV5-1 TRBD1 NA
TGTGCCAGCAGCTTGGGTTATGGCGGGGGGGCCGCAGATACGCAGTATTTT CASSLGYGGGAADTQYF TRBJ2-3 TRBV7-3 TRBD2 NA
TGCGCCAGCAGTATCTTTAGGGACAGGGGCGTTTACGAGCAGTACTTC CASSIFRDRGVYEQYF TRBJ2-7 TRBV5-1 TRBD1 NA
TGTGCCACCAGTGACCAAAACACGGGGATTGGCTACACCTTC CATSDQNTGIGYTF TRBJ1-2 TRBV24-1 NA NA
TGCGCCAGCAGCCCAGGGGGCCCCGGAAATCAGCCCCAGCATTTT CASSPGGPGNQPQHF TRBJ1-5 TRBV5-1 TRBD1 NA
TGTGCCAGCAGCGTAACTGACATAAGCAAACTGTTTTTT CASSVTDISKLFF TRBJ1-4 TRBV9 NA NA
TGCGCCAGCAGTAAACAGACACATGAAGCTTTCTTT CASSKQTHEAFF TRBJ1-1 TRBV10-2 NA NA
TGTGCCAGCAGTGGGACTAGCGGGGGGGCCCACAATGAGCAGTTCTTC CASSGTSGGAHNEQFF TRBJ2-1 TRBV6-1 TRBD2 NA
TGTGCCAGCAGTTATCCGAGTGGGACAGGGAACACTGAAGCTTTCTTT CASSYPSGTGNTEAFF TRBJ1-1 TRBV6-2/TRBV6-3 TRBD1 once
TGTGCCATCAGTGAGTCTCCAGGGAAGAGTACTGAAGCTTTCTTT CAISESPGKSTEAFF TRBJ1-1 TRBV10-3 NA NA
TGTGCCAGCAGCCAAGAATCTGCGGGGGGGACCTACAATGAGCAGTTCTTC CASSQESAGGTYNEQFF TRBJ2-1 TRBV4-2 TRBD2 NA